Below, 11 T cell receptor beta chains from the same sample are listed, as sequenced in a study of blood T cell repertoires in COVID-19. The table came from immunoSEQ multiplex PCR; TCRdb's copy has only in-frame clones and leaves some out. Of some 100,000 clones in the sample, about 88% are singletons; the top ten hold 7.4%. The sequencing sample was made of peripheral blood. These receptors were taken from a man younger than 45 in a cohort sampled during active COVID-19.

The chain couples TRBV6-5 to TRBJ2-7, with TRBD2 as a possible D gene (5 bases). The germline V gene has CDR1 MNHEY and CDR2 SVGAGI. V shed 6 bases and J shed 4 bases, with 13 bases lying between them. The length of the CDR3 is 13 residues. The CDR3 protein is CASSRTRGYEQYF. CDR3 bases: TGTGCCAGCAGCCGAACTCGGGGTTACGAGCAGTACTTC.

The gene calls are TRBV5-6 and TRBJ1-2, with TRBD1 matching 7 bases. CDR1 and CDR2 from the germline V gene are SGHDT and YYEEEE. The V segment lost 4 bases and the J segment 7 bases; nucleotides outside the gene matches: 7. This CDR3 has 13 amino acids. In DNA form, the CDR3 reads TGTGCCAGCAGCCGGACAGGTTTATTTGGCTACACCTTC. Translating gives CASSRTGLFGYTF. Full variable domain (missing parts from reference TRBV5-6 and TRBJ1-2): DAGVTQSPTHLIKTRGQQVTLRCSPKSGHDTVSWYQQALGQGPQFIFQYYEEEERQRGNFPDRFSGHQFPNYSSELNVNALLLGDSALYLCASSRTGLFGYTFGSGTRLTVV.

The CDR3 here is CASSWGAEAFF. As DNA, the CDR3 is TGTGCCAGCTCGTGGGGGGCTGAAGCTTTCTTT. The genes are TRBV28 and TRBJ1-1; D perhaps matches TRBD1 (5 bases). This CDR3 contains 11 residues. From germline, CDR1 is MDHEN and CDR2 SYDVKM. The V gene lost 8 bases and the J gene lost 6 bases, with 10 bases spanning the gap.

The CDR3 region has the DNA TGTGCCAGCAGCTTTAGCGGGGGGGAAGAGACCCAGTACTTC. Encoded protein: CASSFSGGEETQYF. The rearrangement links TRBV5-4 to TRBJ2-5; 11 bases align to TRBD2. Germline V gene sequence: CDR1 SGHNT, CDR2 YYREEE (reference sequence). Trimming removed 2 bases from V and 3 bases from J; junction bases left unmatched: 0. The CDR3 is made up of 14 amino acids.

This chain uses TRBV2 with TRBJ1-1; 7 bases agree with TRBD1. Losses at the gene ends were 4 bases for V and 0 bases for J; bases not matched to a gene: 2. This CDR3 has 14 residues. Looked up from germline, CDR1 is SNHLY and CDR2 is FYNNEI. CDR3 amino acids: CASSGTGLNTEAFF. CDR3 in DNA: TGTGCCAGCAGTGGGACAGGACTGAACACTGAAGCTTTCTTT. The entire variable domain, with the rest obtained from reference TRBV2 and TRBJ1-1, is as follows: EPEVTQTPSHQVTQMGQEVILRCVPISNHLYFYWYRQILGQKVEFLVSFYNNEISEKSEIFDDQFSVERPDGSNFTLKIRSTKLEDSAMYFCASSGTGLNTEAFFGQGTRLTVV.

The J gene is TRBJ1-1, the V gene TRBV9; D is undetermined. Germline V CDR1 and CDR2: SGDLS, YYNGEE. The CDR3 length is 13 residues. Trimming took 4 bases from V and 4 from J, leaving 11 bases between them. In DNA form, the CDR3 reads TGTGCCAGCAGCTATACAGCACTCACTGAAGCTTTCTTT. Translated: CASSYTALTEAFF.

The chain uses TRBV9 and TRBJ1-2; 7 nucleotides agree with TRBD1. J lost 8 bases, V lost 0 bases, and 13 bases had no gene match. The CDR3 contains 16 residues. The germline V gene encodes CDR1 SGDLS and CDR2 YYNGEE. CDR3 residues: CASSVVPTGTVAGYTF. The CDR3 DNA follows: TGTGCCAGCAGCGTAGTCCCGACCGGGACAGTCGCGGGCTACACCTTC.

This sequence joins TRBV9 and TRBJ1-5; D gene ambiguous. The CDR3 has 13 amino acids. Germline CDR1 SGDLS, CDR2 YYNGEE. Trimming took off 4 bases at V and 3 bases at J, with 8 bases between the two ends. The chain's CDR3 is CASSKSVNQPQHF. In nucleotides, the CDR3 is TGTGCCAGCAGCAAGTCGGTCAATCAGCCCCAGCATTTT.

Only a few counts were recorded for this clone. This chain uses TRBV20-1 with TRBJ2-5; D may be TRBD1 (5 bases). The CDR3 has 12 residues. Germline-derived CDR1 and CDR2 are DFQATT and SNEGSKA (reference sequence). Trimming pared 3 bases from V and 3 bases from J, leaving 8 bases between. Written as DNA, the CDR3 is TGCAGTGCTAGTCTACAGGAAGAGACCCAGTACTTC. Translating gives CSASLQEETQYF.

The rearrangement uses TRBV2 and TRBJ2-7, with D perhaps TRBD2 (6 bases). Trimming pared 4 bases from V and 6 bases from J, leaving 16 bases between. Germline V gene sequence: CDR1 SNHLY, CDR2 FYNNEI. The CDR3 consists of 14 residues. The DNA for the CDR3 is TGTGCCAGCAGTGCGGGGCAGGGAGGAGGCGAGCAGTACTTC. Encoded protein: CASSAGQGGGEQYF.

CDR3 DNA sequence: TGTGCCACCAGCGACGGGACTAGTGATACGCAGTATTTT. This encodes CATSDGTSDTQYF. V is TRBV15 and J is TRBJ2-3, with 8 positions matching TRBD2. The trim removed 5 bases at V and 6 bases at J, leaving 4 bases unmatched. Germline assignment: CDR1 LNHNV and CDR2 YYDKDF (reference sequence). The CDR3 is made up of 13 amino acids.